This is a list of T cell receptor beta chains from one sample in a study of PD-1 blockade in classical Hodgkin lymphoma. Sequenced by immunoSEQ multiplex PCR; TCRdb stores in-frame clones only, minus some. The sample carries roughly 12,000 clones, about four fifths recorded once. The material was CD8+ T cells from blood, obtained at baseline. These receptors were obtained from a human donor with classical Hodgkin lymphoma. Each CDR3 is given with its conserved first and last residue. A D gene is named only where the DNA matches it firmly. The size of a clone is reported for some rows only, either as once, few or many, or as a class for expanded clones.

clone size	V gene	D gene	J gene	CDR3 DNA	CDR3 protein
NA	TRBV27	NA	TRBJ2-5	TGTGCCAGCAGTTTGGGCCTGAACCCAGAGACCCAGTACTTC	CASSLGLNPETQYF
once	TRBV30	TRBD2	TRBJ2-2	TGTGCCTGGAGTGTTGGGGGGACTACGAACACCGGGGAGCTGTTTTTT	CAWSVGGTTNTGELFF
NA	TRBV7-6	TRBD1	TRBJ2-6	TGTGCCAGCAGCTTTTCTCTTTCCGGGACAGGGGGCGGGTCTGGGGCCAACGTCCTGACTTTC	CASSFSLSGTGGGSGANVLTF
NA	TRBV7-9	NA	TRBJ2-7	TGTGCCAGCAGCACTGGCGCTAACTCCTACGAGCAGTACTTC	CASSTGANSYEQYF
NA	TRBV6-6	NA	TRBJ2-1	TGTGCCAGCAAAACAAAGAACTACAATGAGCAGTTCTTC	CASKTKNYNEQFF
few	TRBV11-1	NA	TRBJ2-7	TGTGCCAGCAGCTTAGTTTTCGGGGACGAGCAGTACTTC	CASSLVFGDEQYF
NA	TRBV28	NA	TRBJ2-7	TGTGCCAGCAGTTCCTCCCGACCATACGAGCAGTACTTC	CASSSSRPYEQYF
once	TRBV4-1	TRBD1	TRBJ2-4	TGCGCCAGCAGCCAAGGACAGGGGTTCAAAAACATTCAGTACTTC	CASSQGQGFKNIQYF
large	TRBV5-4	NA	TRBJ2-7	TGTGCCAGCAGCTTGGATTCTGCAGAGCAGTACTTC	CASSLDSAEQYF
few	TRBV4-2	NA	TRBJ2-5	TGTGCCAGCAGCTTCGGGTCTTGGTACCAAGAGACCCAGTACTTC	CASSFGSWYQETQYF
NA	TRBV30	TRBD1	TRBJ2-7	TGTGCCTGGAGTGTCGGGACAGGGTACGAGCAGTACTTC	CAWSVGTGYEQYF
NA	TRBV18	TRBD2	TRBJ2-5	TGTGCCAGCTCACCCCGACTAGCCGCCATCCCCTACGTGGAGCAGTACTTC	CASSPRLAAIPYVEQYF
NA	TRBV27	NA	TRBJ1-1	TGTGCCAGCAGTCCCGGAGGTGTCTATGGAGCTTTCTTT	CASSPGGVYGAFF
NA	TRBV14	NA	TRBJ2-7	TGTGCCAGCAGCCTAGACAACTACGAGCAGTACTTC	CASSLDNYEQYF
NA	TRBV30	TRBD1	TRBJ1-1	TGTGCCTGGAGTATCGGGACAGTGAACACTGAAGCTTTCTTT	CAWSIGTVNTEAFF
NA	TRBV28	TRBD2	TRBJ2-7	TGTGCCAGCAGCCCAAGACTAGCGGGAGTATACGAGCAGTACTTC	CASSPRLAGVYEQYF
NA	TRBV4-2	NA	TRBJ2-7	TGTGCCAGCAGCCAAGAAAGACAGAAATACGAGCAGTACTTC	CASSQERQKYEQYF
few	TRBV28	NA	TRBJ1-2	TGTGCCAGCAGTTTACTTAGGACGGGACTGGGCTACACCTTC	CASSLLRTGLGYTF
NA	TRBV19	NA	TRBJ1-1	TGTGCCAGTAGTATAGTACAGAACACTGAAGCTTTCTTT	CASSIVQNTEAFF
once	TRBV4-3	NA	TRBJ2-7	TGCGCCAGCAGCCAAGATGTAGGGCGGGGACTTGGAAAAAGCCACGAGCAGTACTTC	CASSQDVGRGLGKSHEQYF
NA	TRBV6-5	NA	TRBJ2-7	TGTGCCAGCAGTTACTCGGTAGGGTTCCGCAACGAGCAGTACTTC	CASSYSVGFRNEQYF
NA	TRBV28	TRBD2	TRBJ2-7	TGTGCCAGCAGTTTGAGGGGACTAGCGGGAGGCGAGCAGTACTTC	CASSLRGLAGGEQYF